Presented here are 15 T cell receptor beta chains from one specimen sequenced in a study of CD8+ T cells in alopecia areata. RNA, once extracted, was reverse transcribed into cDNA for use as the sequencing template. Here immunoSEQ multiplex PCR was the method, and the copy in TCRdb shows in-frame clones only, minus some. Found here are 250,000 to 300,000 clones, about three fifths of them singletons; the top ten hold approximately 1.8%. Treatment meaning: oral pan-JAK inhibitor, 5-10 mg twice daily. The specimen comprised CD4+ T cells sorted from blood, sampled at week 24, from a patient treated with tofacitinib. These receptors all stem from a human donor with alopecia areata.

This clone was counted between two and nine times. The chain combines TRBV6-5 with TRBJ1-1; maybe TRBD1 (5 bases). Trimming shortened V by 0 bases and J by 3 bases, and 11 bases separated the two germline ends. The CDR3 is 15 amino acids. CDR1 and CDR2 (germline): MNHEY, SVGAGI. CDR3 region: CASSYSIVGDTEAFF. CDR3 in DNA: TGTGCCAGCAGTTACTCGATCGTGGGGGACACTGAAGCTTTCTTT.

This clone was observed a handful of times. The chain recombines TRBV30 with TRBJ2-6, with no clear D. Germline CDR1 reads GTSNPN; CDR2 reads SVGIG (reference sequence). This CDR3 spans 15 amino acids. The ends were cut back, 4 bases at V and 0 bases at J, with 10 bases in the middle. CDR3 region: CAWIARDSGANVLTF. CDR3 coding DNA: TGTGCCTGGATTGCCCGAGACTCTGGGGCCAACGTCCTGACTTTC.

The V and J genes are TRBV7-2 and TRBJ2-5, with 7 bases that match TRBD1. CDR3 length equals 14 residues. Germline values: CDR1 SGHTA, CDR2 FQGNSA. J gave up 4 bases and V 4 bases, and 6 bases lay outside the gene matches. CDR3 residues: CASSSTGTVETQYF. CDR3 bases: TGTGCCAGCAGCTCGACGGGGACAGTAGAGACCCAGTACTTC. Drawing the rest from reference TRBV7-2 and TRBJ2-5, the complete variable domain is GAGVSQSPSNKVTEKGKDVELRCDPISGHTALYWYRQSLGQGLEFLIYFQGNSAPDKSGLPSDRFSAERTGGSVSTLTIQRTQQEDSAVYLCASSSTGTVETQYFGPGTRLLVL.

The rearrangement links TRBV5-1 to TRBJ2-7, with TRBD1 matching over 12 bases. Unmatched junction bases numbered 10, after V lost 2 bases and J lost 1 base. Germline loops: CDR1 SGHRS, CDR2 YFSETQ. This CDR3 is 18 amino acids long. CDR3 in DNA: TGCGCCAGCAGCTTACAGACTCCGGGACAGGGGGCTTCCTACGAGCAGTACTTC. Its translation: CASSLQTPGQGASYEQYF.

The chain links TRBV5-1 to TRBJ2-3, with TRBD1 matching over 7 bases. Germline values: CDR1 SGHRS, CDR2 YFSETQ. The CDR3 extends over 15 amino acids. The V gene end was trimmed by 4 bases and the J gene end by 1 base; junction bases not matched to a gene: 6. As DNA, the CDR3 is TGCGCCAGCAGCCCGACAGGGTTGGGCACAGATACGCAGTATTTT. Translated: CASSPTGLGTDTQYF.

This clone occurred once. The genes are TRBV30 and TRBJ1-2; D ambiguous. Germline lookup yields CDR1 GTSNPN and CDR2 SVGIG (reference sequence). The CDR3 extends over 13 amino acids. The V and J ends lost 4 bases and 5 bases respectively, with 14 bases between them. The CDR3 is CAWMSYEEYGYTF. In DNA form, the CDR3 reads TGTGCCTGGATGAGTTACGAAGAGTATGGCTACACCTTC.

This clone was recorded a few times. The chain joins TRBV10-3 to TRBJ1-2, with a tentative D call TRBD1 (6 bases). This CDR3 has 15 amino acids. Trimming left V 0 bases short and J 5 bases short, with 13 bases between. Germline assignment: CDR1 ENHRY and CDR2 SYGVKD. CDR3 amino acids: CAISESSGQGYGYTF. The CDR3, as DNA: TGTGCCATCAGTGAGTCTTCAGGTCAGGGGTATGGCTACACCTTC.

As DNA, the CDR3 is TGCAGCGTTGCGGCCAGGCTGGGGAACACTGAAGCTTTCTTT. Protein: CSVAARLGNTEAFF. The J gene is TRBJ1-1, the V gene TRBV29-1, with unresolved D. CDR1 and CDR2 from the germline V gene are SQVTM and ANQGSEA. Trimming took off 4 bases at V and 1 base at J, with 13 bases between the two ends. The CDR3 totals 14 residues.

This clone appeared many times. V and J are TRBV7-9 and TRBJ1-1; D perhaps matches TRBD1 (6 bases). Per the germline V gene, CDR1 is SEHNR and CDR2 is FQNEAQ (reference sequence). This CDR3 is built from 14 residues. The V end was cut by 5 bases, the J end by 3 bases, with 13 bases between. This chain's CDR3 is CASSPQGRHTEAFF. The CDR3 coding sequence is TGTGCCAGCAGCCCTCAGGGGAGGCACACTGAAGCTTTCTTT.

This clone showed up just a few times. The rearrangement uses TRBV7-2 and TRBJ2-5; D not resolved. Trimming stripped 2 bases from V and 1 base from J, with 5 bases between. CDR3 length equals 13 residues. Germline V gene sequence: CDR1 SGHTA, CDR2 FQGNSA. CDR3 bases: TGTGCCAGCAGCTTACCTGTCCAAGAGACCCAGTACTTC. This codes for CASSLPVQETQYF.

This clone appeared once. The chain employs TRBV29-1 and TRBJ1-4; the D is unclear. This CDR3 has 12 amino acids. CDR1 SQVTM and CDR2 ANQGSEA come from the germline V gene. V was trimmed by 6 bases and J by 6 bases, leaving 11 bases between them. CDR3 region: CSVPFPDEKLFF. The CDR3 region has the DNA TGCAGCGTCCCTTTTCCGGATGAAAAACTGTTTTTT.

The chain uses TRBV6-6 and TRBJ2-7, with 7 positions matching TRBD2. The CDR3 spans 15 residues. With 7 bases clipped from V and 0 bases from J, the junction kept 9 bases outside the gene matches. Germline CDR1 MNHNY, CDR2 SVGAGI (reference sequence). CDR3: CASTPLAESSYEQYF. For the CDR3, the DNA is TGTGCCAGCACCCCTCTAGCGGAGAGCTCCTACGAGCAGTACTTC.

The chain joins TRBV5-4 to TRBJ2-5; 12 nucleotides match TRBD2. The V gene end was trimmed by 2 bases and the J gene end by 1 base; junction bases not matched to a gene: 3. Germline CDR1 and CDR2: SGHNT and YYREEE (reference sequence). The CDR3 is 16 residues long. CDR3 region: CASSFRLAGVQETQYF. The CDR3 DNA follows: TGTGCCAGCAGCTTCAGACTAGCGGGGGTCCAAGAGACCCAGTACTTC.

DNA of the CDR3: TGTGCCTGGAGTTACACAGGGACCGGCTACACCTTC. As protein: CAWSYTGTGYTF. J is TRBJ1-2 and V is TRBV30; D may be TRBD1 (6 bases). Germline CDR1 reads GTSNPN; CDR2 reads SVGIG (reference sequence). V was pared by 2 bases and J by 8 bases, with 12 bases between. This CDR3 has 12 amino acids.

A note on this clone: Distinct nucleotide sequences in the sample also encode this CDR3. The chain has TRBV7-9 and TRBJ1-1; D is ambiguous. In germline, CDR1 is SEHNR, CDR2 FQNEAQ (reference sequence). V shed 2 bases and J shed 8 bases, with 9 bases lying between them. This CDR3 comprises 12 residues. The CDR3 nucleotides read TGTGCCAGCAGCTTACAGGCGACCGAAGCTTTCTTT. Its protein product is CASSLQATEAFF.